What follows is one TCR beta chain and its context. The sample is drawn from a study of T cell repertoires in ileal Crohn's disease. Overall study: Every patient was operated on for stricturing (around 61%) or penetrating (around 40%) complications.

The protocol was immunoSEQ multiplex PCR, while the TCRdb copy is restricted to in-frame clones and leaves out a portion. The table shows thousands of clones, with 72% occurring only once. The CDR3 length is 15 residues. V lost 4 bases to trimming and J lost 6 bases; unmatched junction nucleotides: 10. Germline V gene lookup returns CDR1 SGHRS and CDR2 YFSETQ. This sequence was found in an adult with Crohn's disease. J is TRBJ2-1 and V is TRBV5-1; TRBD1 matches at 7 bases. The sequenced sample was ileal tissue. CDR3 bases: TGCGCCAGCAGCCCCACTAAGACAGGGTCCAATGAGCAGTTCTTC. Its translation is CASSPTKTGSNEQFF. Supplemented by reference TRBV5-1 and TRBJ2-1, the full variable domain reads KAGVTQTPRYLIKTRGQQVTLSCSPISGHRSVSWYQQTPGQGLQFLFEYFSETQRNKGNFPGRFSGRQFSNSRSEMNVSTLELGDSALYLCASSPTKTGSNEQFFGPGTRLTVL.